The 4 T cell receptor beta chains reported below all come from one sample, sequenced in a study of control samples from healthy donors and cancer patients. Profiled with immunoSEQ multiplex PCR; TCRdb holds only in-frame clones, not every one. This sample yields some 100,000 clones, of which about 89% are seen a single time; 7.8% belongs to the top ten. Sequencing used blood. These receptors all come from a man aged 25 to 40 in good health.

The chain has TRBV3-1 (or the pseudogene TRBV3-2) and TRBJ2-7; 10 bases are shared with TRBD2. J lost 12 bases, V lost 5 bases, and 16 bases had no gene match. This CDR3 spans 15 amino acids. Germline V gene lookup returns CDR1 LGHDT and CDR2 YNNKEL (reference sequence). CDR3 protein: CASSDPGLASPRVYF. The DNA of the CDR3 is TGTGCCAGCAGCGATCCGGGACTAGCGTCTCCTCGGGTGTACTTC.

The chain recombines TRBV4-3 with TRBJ2-3; D is perhaps TRBD2 (5 bases). Trimming shortened V by 0 bases and J by 2 bases, and 15 bases separated the two germline ends. The germline V gene encodes CDR1 LGHNA and CDR2 YSLEER. There are 17 residues in the CDR3. The chain's CDR3 is CASSQDVAGEYTDTQYF. DNA of the CDR3: TGCGCCAGCAGCCAAGATGTGGCGGGCGAGTACACAGATACGCAGTATTTT.

V usage is TRBV7-8 and J usage is TRBJ1-1; 9 bases agree with TRBD1. Germline loops: CDR1 SGHVS, CDR2 FQNEAQ. V trimming: 5 bases; J trimming: 7 bases; junction bases outside the gene matches: 14. The CDR3 runs 16 residues. CDR3 in amino acids: CASSDQGWGQGFEAFF. Written as DNA, the CDR3 is TGTGCCAGCAGCGACCAGGGATGGGGACAGGGCTTTGAAGCTTTCTTT.

This clone was detected a few times. The genes are TRBV27 and TRBJ1-5; possible D gene TRBD1, 6 bases. Germline loops: CDR1 MNHEY, CDR2 SMNVEV (reference sequence). V lost 2 bases and J 5 bases, leaving 13 bases between the germline ends. This CDR3 comprises 15 residues. CDR3 in DNA: TGTGCCAGCAGTTTACAGGGGCGTTGGGATCAGCCCCAGCATTTT. Its protein is CASSLQGRWDQPQHF.